This is a list of T cell receptor beta chains from one sample in a study of CD8+CD57+ T cells in acquired aplastic anemia. TCRdb fed the reads into MiXCR, producing one record per CDR3 protein. The repertoire holds about 62,000 distinct CDR3 sequences, with 50% to 70% as singletons. Sequenced material: sorted CD4+, CD8+, or CD8+CD57+ T cells (not recorded which) from PBMCs. These receptors all stem from a human donor in good health, serving as a control. Each CDR3 is given with its conserved first and last residue. Fields, in order: clone size, V gene, J gene, CDR3 length, D gene, CDR3 protein, CDR3 DNA. D genes are given only for firm matches. Clone sizes are given selectively: once, few, many, or a class where the clone is expanded.

abundance: many
v_gene: TRBV4-1
j_gene: TRBJ1-5
len: 12
d_gene: NA
CDR3aa: CASSQGNQPQHF
CDR3nt: TGCGCCAGCAGCCAAGGAAATCAGCCCCAGCATTTT

abundance: NA
v_gene: TRBV20-1
j_gene: TRBJ1-2
len: 16
d_gene: TRBD1
CDR3aa: CSARDWTGGGRFGYTF
CDR3nt: TGCAGTGCTAGAGATTGGACAGGGGGCGGGCGGTTTGGCTACACCTTC

abundance: NA
v_gene: TRBV25-1
j_gene: TRBJ1-6
len: 15
d_gene: NA
CDR3aa: CASSLVSGRNSPLHF
CDR3nt: TGTGCCAGCAGCTTAGTTTCGGGAAGGAATTCACCCCTCCACTTT

abundance: once
v_gene: TRBV7-2
j_gene: TRBJ1-2
len: 14
d_gene: NA
CDR3aa: CASSLARGVNGYTF
CDR3nt: TGTGCCAGCAGCTTAGCGCGGGGGGTTAATGGCTACACCTTC

abundance: NA
v_gene: TRBV19
j_gene: TRBJ1-5
len: 14
d_gene: NA
CDR3aa: CASSPGGGRQPQHF
CDR3nt: TGTGCCAGTAGTCCCGGTGGGGGCAGGCAGCCCCAGCATTTT

abundance: NA
v_gene: TRBV19
j_gene: TRBJ2-3
len: 15
d_gene: NA
CDR3aa: CASSGRGTFTDTQYF
CDR3nt: TGTGCCAGTAGTGGCAGGGGCACTTTCACAGATACGCAGTATTTT

abundance: NA
v_gene: TRBV10-1
j_gene: TRBJ2-7
len: 13
d_gene: NA
CDR3aa: CASSAKLAYEQYF
CDR3nt: TGCGCCAGCAGTGCGAAGTTGGCTTACGAGCAGTACTTC

abundance: NA
v_gene: TRBV25-1
j_gene: TRBJ1-2
len: 13
d_gene: NA
CDR3aa: CASSEIGHYGYTF
CDR3nt: TGTGCCAGCAGTGAAATAGGGCACTATGGCTACACCTTC

abundance: NA
v_gene: TRBV19
j_gene: TRBJ1-6
len: 14
d_gene: TRBD1
CDR3aa: CASSISDRNSPLHF
CDR3nt: TGTGCCAGTAGTATTTCGGACAGGAATTCACCCCTCCACTTT

abundance: NA
v_gene: TRBV20-1
j_gene: TRBJ1-5
len: 14
d_gene: TRBD1
CDR3aa: CSAKIDRGPQPQHF
CDR3nt: TGCAGTGCGAAGATTGACAGGGGGCCACAGCCCCAGCATTTT

abundance: many
v_gene: TRBV14
j_gene: TRBJ2-7
len: 18
d_gene: TRBD2
CDR3aa: CASSPRALGLAKDYEQYF
CDR3nt: TGTGCCAGCAGCCCAAGGGCGTTGGGACTAGCTAAGGACTACGAGCAGTACTTC

abundance: many
v_gene: TRBV20-1
j_gene: TRBJ2-4
len: 15
d_gene: TRBD2
CDR3aa: CSARDSSGRGNIQYF
CDR3nt: TGCAGTGCTAGAGATTCTAGCGGGAGAGGGAACATTCAGTACTTC

abundance: NA
v_gene: TRBV9
j_gene: TRBJ2-7
len: 16
d_gene: NA
CDR3aa: CASSEGGDGSSYEQYF
CDR3nt: TGTGCCAGCAGCGAGGGGGGGGACGGGAGCTCCTACGAGCAGTACTTC

abundance: NA
v_gene: TRBV7-7
j_gene: TRBJ2-5
len: 15
d_gene: NA
CDR3aa: CASSQSASHQETQYF
CDR3nt: TGTGCCAGCAGCCAAAGTGCTAGTCACCAAGAGACCCAGTACTTC

abundance: NA
v_gene: TRBV19
j_gene: TRBJ1-2
len: 14
d_gene: NA
CDR3aa: CASSSTTANYGYTF
CDR3nt: TGTGCCAGTAGTTCAACGACAGCTAACTATGGCTACACCTTC

abundance: many
v_gene: TRBV11-2
j_gene: TRBJ2-1
len: 15
d_gene: TRBD1
CDR3aa: CASSLAHRGYDEQFF
CDR3nt: TGTGCCAGCAGCTTAGCCCACAGGGGTTACGATGAGCAGTTCTTC

abundance: once
v_gene: TRBV29-1
j_gene: TRBJ1-2
len: 13
d_gene: NA
CDR3aa: CSVAGAANYRYTF
CDR3nt: TGCAGCGTCGCGGGGGCAGCTAACTATCGCTACACCTTC

abundance: NA
v_gene: TRBV20-1
j_gene: TRBJ2-7
len: 13
d_gene: TRBD2
CDR3aa: CSASSGGAYEQYF
CDR3nt: TGCAGTGCCAGTAGCGGGGGGGCCTACGAGCAGTACTTC

abundance: NA
v_gene: TRBV20-1
j_gene: TRBJ1-5
len: 18
d_gene: TRBD1
CDR3aa: CSATGGEGQGDSNQPQHF
CDR3nt: TGCAGTGCCACCGGGGGGGAAGGACAGGGGGATAGCAATCAGCCCCAGCATTTT

abundance: many
v_gene: TRBV12-3/TRBV12-4
j_gene: TRBJ2-3
len: 14
d_gene: NA
CDR3aa: CASSLAGSTDTQYF
CDR3nt: TGTGCCAGCAGTTTAGCGGGGAGCACAGATACGCAGTATTTT

abundance: NA
v_gene: TRBV15
j_gene: TRBJ1-1
len: 15
d_gene: NA
CDR3aa: CATSREAYGGTEAFF
CDR3nt: TGTGCCACCAGCAGAGAGGCTTATGGGGGGACTGAAGCTTTCTTT

abundance: NA
v_gene: TRBV6-1
j_gene: TRBJ2-3
len: 16
d_gene: TRBD2
CDR3aa: CASSPRLAGLTDTQYF
CDR3nt: TGTGCCAGCAGTCCACGACTAGCGGGCCTCACAGATACGCAGTATTTT

abundance: few
v_gene: TRBV29-1
j_gene: TRBJ1-1
len: 12
d_gene: NA
CDR3aa: CSVARANTEAFF
CDR3nt: TGCAGCGTTGCCCGGGCGAACACTGAAGCTTTCTTT

abundance: many
v_gene: TRBV12-5
j_gene: TRBJ2-3
len: 15
d_gene: TRBD2
CDR3aa: CASGFASGTTDTQYF
CDR3nt: TGTGCTAGTGGTTTCGCTAGCGGGACCACAGATACGCAGTATTTT

abundance: many
v_gene: TRBV29-1
j_gene: TRBJ2-7
len: 15
d_gene: NA
CDR3aa: CSVEAGDFPAYEQYF
CDR3nt: TGCAGCGTTGAAGCCGGGGATTTTCCCGCCTACGAGCAGTACTTC

abundance: medium-sized
v_gene: TRBV19
j_gene: TRBJ1-1
len: 14
d_gene: TRBD1
CDR3aa: CASSVRDRNTEAFF
CDR3nt: TGTGCCAGTAGTGTCCGGGACAGAAACACTGAAGCTTTCTTT

abundance: NA
v_gene: TRBV24-1
j_gene: TRBJ1-1
len: 13
d_gene: NA
CDR3aa: CATSFSAGIFGFF
CDR3nt: TGTGCCACCAGTTTTTCGGCTGGGATATTTGGTTTCTTT

abundance: once
v_gene: TRBV24-1
j_gene: TRBJ2-1
len: 11
d_gene: NA
CDR3aa: CATSLLNEQFF
CDR3nt: TGTGCCACCAGTTTGCTGAATGAGCAGTTCTTC

abundance: NA
v_gene: TRBV7-9
j_gene: TRBJ1-5
len: 15
d_gene: TRBD1
CDR3aa: CASSSGQRSNQPQHF
CDR3nt: TGTGCCAGCAGCTCGGGACAGAGAAGCAATCAGCCCCAGCATTTT

abundance: NA
v_gene: TRBV11-3
j_gene: TRBJ1-5
len: 14
d_gene: NA
CDR3aa: CASSSKGGGSPQHF
CDR3nt: TGTGCCAGCAGCTCGAAGGGGGGGGGTTCTCCCCAGCATTTT

abundance: NA
v_gene: TRBV10-3
j_gene: TRBJ2-7
len: 15
d_gene: TRBD1
CDR3aa: CAISATGGLDHEQYF
CDR3nt: TGTGCCATCAGTGCGACAGGGGGCCTAGACCACGAGCAGTACTTC

abundance: few
v_gene: TRBV18
j_gene: TRBJ2-2
len: 16
d_gene: TRBD2
CDR3aa: CASSPSGRANTGELFF
CDR3nt: TGTGCCAGCTCACCCAGCGGGAGGGCGAACACCGGGGAGCTGTTTTTT

abundance: many
v_gene: TRBV12-3/TRBV12-4
j_gene: TRBJ1-2
len: 14
d_gene: TRBD1
CDR3aa: CASSFGQGNYGYTF
CDR3nt: TGTGCCAGCAGTTTTGGACAGGGTAACTATGGCTACACCTTC

abundance: NA
v_gene: TRBV28
j_gene: TRBJ1-5
len: 14
d_gene: NA
CDR3aa: CASSLGRSNQPQHF
CDR3nt: TGTGCCAGCAGTTTGGGTCGCAGCAATCAGCCCCAGCATTTT

abundance: many
v_gene: TRBV6-5
j_gene: TRBJ1-1
len: 13
d_gene: NA
CDR3aa: CASSYSRATEAFF
CDR3nt: TGTGCCAGCAGTTACTCAAGGGCCACTGAAGCTTTCTTT

abundance: NA
v_gene: TRBV29-1
j_gene: TRBJ1-5
len: 14
d_gene: NA
CDR3aa: CASSQGYSNQPQHF
CDR3nt: TGTGCCAGTAGCCAGGGCTATAGCAATCAGCCCCAGCATTTT

abundance: many
v_gene: TRBV20-1
j_gene: TRBJ2-1
len: 15
d_gene: TRBD2
CDR3aa: CSAKPSGRNYNEQFF
CDR3nt: TGCAGTGCTAAGCCTAGCGGGAGGAATTACAATGAGCAGTTCTTC

abundance: NA
v_gene: TRBV11-3
j_gene: TRBJ2-3
len: 14
d_gene: NA
CDR3aa: CASGRRVTINEQYF
CDR3nt: TGTGCCAGCGGGCGGCGGGTTACTATCAATGAGCAGTATTTT

abundance: NA
v_gene: TRBV5-1
j_gene: TRBJ2-7
len: 16
d_gene: NA
CDR3aa: CASSLFSGGQFYEQYF
CDR3nt: TGCGCCAGCAGCTTGTTTTCTGGAGGGCAATTCTACGAGCAGTACTTC

abundance: NA
v_gene: TRBV27
j_gene: TRBJ2-2
len: 15
d_gene: NA
CDR3aa: CASAYRRSYTGELFF
CDR3nt: TGTGCCAGCGCGTATAGGCGGTCATACACCGGGGAGCTGTTTTTT

abundance: many
v_gene: TRBV5-4
j_gene: TRBJ1-1
len: 13
d_gene: NA
CDR3aa: CASAQAQNTEAFF
CDR3nt: TGTGCCAGCGCTCAGGCTCAAAACACTGAAGCTTTCTTT

abundance: NA
v_gene: TRBV5-1
j_gene: TRBJ2-7
len: 14
d_gene: NA
CDR3aa: CASSPDSRRDEQYF
CDR3nt: TGCGCCAGCAGCCCAGACTCGAGGCGCGACGAGCAGTACTTC

abundance: NA
v_gene: TRBV24-1
j_gene: TRBJ2-3
len: 16
d_gene: NA
CDR3aa: CATSDRLSGRGDTQYF
CDR3nt: TGTGCCACCAGTGACCGATTAAGCGGAAGGGGGGATACGCAGTATTTT

abundance: NA
v_gene: TRBV15
j_gene: TRBJ2-3
len: 11
d_gene: NA
CDR3aa: CATSDYNEQYF
CDR3nt: TGTGCCACCAGTGATTACAATGAGCAGTATTTT

abundance: many
v_gene: TRBV28
j_gene: TRBJ2-7
len: 15
d_gene: TRBD1
CDR3aa: CASSRLQGASYEQYF
CDR3nt: TGTGCCAGCAGTCGCCTTCAGGGGGCTTCCTACGAGCAGTACTTC

abundance: NA
v_gene: TRBV2
j_gene: TRBJ1-6
len: 14
d_gene: NA
CDR3aa: CASRGQPQYSPLHF
CDR3nt: TGTGCCAGCAGAGGACAACCTCAGTATTCACCCCTCCACTTT

abundance: many
v_gene: TRBV5-1
j_gene: TRBJ1-2
len: 14
d_gene: TRBD1
CDR3aa: CASSLGTVDYGYTF
CDR3nt: TGCGCCAGCAGCTTAGGGACAGTGGATTATGGCTACACCTTC

abundance: NA
v_gene: TRBV7-3
j_gene: TRBJ1-6
len: 10
d_gene: NA
CDR3aa: CASSFNPLHF
CDR3nt: TGTGCCAGCAGTTTTAACCCCCTCCACTTT

abundance: NA
v_gene: TRBV7-2
j_gene: TRBJ2-5
len: 13
d_gene: TRBD1
CDR3aa: CASSSGGSETQYF
CDR3nt: TGTGCCAGCAGCTCAGGGGGAAGCGAGACCCAGTACTTC

abundance: many
v_gene: TRBV9
j_gene: TRBJ2-1
len: 12
d_gene: NA
CDR3aa: CASSVGNNEQFF
CDR3nt: TGTGCCAGCAGCGTAGGAAACAATGAGCAGTTCTTC

abundance: NA
v_gene: TRBV10-2
j_gene: TRBJ2-7
len: 14
d_gene: NA
CDR3aa: CASSEGKGNYEQYF
CDR3nt: TGCGCCAGCAGTGAGGGAAAGGGTAACTACGAGCAGTACTTC

abundance: NA
v_gene: TRBV7-6
j_gene: TRBJ2-7
len: 16
d_gene: NA
CDR3aa: CASSSIPGSVSYEQYF
CDR3nt: TGTGCCAGCAGCTCAATTCCAGGGAGTGTCTCCTACGAGCAGTACTTC

abundance: many
v_gene: TRBV11-3
j_gene: TRBJ2-3
len: 11
d_gene: NA
CDR3aa: CASRLTDTQYF
CDR3nt: TGTGCCAGCAGACTCACAGATACGCAGTATTTT

abundance: many
v_gene: TRBV20-1
j_gene: TRBJ2-3
len: 15
d_gene: NA
CDR3aa: CSARGTRGRTDTQYF
CDR3nt: TGCAGTGCTAGAGGAACGCGGGGACGCACAGATACGCAGTATTTT

abundance: NA
v_gene: TRBV30
j_gene: TRBJ2-7
len: 13
d_gene: TRBD2
CDR3aa: CARDRLAGGEQYF
CDR3nt: TGTGCCCGGGATCGACTAGCGGGAGGCGAGCAGTACTTC

abundance: NA
v_gene: TRBV7-2
j_gene: TRBJ1-5
len: 15
d_gene: NA
CDR3aa: CASRSNRDSWQPQHF
CDR3nt: TGTGCCAGCAGGTCAAATCGGGACTCGTGGCAGCCCCAGCATTTT

abundance: NA
v_gene: TRBV10-3
j_gene: TRBJ2-7
len: 13
d_gene: NA
CDR3aa: CAISEPQPYEQYF
CDR3nt: TGTGCCATCAGTGAGCCCCAACCCTACGAGCAGTACTTC

abundance: many
v_gene: TRBV7-3
j_gene: TRBJ2-3
len: 14
d_gene: NA
CDR3aa: CASSPGEHTDTQYF
CDR3nt: TGTGCCAGCAGCCCCGGCGAACACACAGATACGCAGTATTTT

abundance: many
v_gene: TRBV30
j_gene: TRBJ2-1
len: 14
d_gene: TRBD2
CDR3aa: CAWSRLAGVSEQFF
CDR3nt: TGTGCCTGGAGTAGACTAGCGGGAGTTTCTGAGCAGTTCTTC